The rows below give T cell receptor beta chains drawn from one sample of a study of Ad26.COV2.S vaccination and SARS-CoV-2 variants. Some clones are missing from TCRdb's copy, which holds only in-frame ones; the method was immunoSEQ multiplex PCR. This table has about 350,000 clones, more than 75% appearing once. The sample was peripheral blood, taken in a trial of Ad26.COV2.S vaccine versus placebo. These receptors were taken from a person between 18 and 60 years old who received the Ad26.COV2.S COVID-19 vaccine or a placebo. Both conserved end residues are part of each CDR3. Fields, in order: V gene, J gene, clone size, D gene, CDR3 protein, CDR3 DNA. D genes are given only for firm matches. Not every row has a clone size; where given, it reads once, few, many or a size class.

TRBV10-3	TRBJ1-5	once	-	CATMRGFGNQPQHF	TGTGCCACCATGAGGGGTTTCGGCAATCAGCCCCAGCATTTT
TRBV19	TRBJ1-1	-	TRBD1	CASSGQALNTEAFF	TGTGCCAGTAGCGGACAGGCTTTGAACACTGAAGCTTTCTTT
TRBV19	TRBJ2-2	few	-	CASSETRNTGELFF	TGTGCCAGTAGTGAGACTAGGAACACCGGGGAGCTGTTTTTT
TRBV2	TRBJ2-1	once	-	CASSGGGNEQFF	TGTGCCAGCAGTGGTGGGGGGAATGAGCAGTTCTTC
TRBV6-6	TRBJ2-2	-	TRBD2	CASSPRPPGGGELFF	TGTGCCAGCAGCCCCAGGCCCCCGGGAGGCGGGGAGCTGTTTTTT
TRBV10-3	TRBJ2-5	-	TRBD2	CAISESRRGGSLKETQYF	TGTGCCATCAGTGAGTCGAGGCGGGGGGGCTCGCTGAAAGAGACCCAGTACTTC
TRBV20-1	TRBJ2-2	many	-	CSAYRERELFF	TGCAGTGCTTACAGGGAGAGGGAGCTGTTTTTT
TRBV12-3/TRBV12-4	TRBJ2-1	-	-	CASSHLRPDEQFF	TGTGCCAGCAGCCACCTGAGGCCCGATGAGCAGTTCTTC
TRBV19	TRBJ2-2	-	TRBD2	CASSIYSGNANTGELFF	TGTGCCAGTAGTATCTATAGCGGGAACGCTAACACCGGGGAGCTGTTTTTT
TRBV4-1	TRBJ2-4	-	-	CASSPGQGGSIQYF	TGCGCCAGCAGCCCAGGACAGGGCGGGAGCATTCAGTACTTC
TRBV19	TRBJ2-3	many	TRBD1	CASSQGAQYF	TGTGCCAGTAGCCAGGGGGCGCAGTATTTT
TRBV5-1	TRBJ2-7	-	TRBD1	CASSENQGAVYEQYF	TGCGCCAGCAGCGAGAATCAGGGGGCGGTCTACGAGCAGTACTTC
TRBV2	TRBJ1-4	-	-	CASSSGATNEKLFF	TGTGCCAGCAGTTCAGGCGCCACTAATGAAAAACTGTTTTTT
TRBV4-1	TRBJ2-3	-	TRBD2	CASSQVPSGGARDTQYF	TGCGCCAGCAGCCAAGTTCCTAGCGGGGGGGCGAGAGATACGCAGTATTTT
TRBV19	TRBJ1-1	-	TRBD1	CASDHRGWDTEAFF	TGTGCCAGTGATCACAGGGGTTGGGATACTGAAGCTTTCTTT
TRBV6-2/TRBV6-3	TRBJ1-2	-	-	CASSYSGTVDYGYTF	TGTGCCAGCAGTTACTCAGGGACGGTAGACTATGGCTACACCTTC
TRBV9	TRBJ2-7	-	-	CASSALGGEYEQYF	TGTGCCAGCAGCGCCTTGGGCGGGGAGTACGAGCAGTACTTC
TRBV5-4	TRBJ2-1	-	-	CASREGPNNEQFF	TGTGCCAGCAGAGAGGGGCCTAACAATGAGCAGTTCTTC
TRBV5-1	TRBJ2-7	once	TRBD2	CASSLELAGTYYEQYF	TGCGCCAGCAGCTTGGAACTAGCGGGGACTTACTACGAGCAGTACTTC
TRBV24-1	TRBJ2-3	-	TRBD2	CATSSGGVSTDTQYF	TGTGCCACCAGTAGCGGGGGGGTTAGCACAGATACGCAGTATTTT
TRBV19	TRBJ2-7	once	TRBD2	CASSIAGGRHYEQYF	TGTGCCAGTAGTATAGCCGGGGGGAGACACTACGAGCAGTACTTC